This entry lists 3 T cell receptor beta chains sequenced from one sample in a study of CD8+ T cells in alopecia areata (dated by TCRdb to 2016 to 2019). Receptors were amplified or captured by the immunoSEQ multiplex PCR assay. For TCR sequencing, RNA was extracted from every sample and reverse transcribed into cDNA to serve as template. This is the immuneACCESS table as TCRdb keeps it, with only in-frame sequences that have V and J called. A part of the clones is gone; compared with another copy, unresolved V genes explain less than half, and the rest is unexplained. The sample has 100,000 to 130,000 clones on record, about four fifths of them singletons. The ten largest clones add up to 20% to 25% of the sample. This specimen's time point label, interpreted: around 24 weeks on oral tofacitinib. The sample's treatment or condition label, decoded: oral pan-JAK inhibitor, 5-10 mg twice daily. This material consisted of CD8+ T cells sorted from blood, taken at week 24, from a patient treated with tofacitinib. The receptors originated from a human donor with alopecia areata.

The CDR3 region has the DNA TGTGCCAGCAGTCCAAAAGGGTGGGAGGATCACGAGCAGTACTTC. Translated: CASSPKGWEDHEQYF. The chain uses TRBV27 and TRBJ2-7, with D possibly matching TRBD2 (6 bases). Germline V gene data show CDR1 as MNHEY and CDR2 as SMNVEV (reference sequence). Trimming pared 5 bases from V and 5 bases from J, leaving 19 bases between. The CDR3 extends over 15 amino acids.

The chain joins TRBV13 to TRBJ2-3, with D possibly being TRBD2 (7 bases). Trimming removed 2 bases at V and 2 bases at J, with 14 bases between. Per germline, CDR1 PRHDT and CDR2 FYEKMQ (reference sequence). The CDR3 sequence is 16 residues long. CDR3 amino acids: CASSLIGGGYTDTQYF. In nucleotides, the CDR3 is TGTGCCAGCAGCTTAATCGGCGGGGGCTACACAGATACGCAGTATTTT.

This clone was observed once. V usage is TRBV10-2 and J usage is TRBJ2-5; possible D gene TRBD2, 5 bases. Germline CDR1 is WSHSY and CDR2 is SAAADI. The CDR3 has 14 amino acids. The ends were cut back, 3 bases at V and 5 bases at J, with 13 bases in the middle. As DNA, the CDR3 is TGCGCCAGCAGTGAAGTTTCTTCGGGGGAGACCCAGTACTTC. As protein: CASSEVSSGETQYF.